These 31 T cell receptor beta chains came from one sample sequenced in a study of control samples from healthy donors and cancer patients. Method: immunoSEQ multiplex PCR; TCRdb's copy keeps in-frame clones and lacks some. This sample has approximately 160,000 clones, with under 95% found just once. The source material was blood. All receptors derive from a woman between 18 and 29 years old in good health.

The chain joins TRBV5-4 to TRBJ2-5; 9 positions agree with TRBD1. J lost 5 bases, V lost 4 bases, and 12 bases had no gene match. The germline CDR1 and CDR2 sequences are SGHNT and YYREEE (reference sequence). This CDR3 region has 16 residues. The CDR3 coding sequence is TGTGCCAGCAGCGCCCAAACAGGGGGCTTTCGGGAGACCCAGTACTTC. Its protein product is CASSAQTGGFRETQYF. Supplemented by reference TRBV5-4 and TRBJ2-5, the full variable domain reads ETGVTQSPTHLIKTRGQQVTLRCSSQSGHNTVSWYQQALGQGPQFIFQYYREEENGRGNFPPRFSGLQFPNYSSELNVNALELDDSALYLCASSAQTGGFRETQYFGPGTRLLVL.

In nucleotides, the CDR3 is TGTGCCAGTAGTCCCATTGCCCGGGTCAGGAGGGAACCTAACTATGGCTACACCTTC. Encoded protein: CASSPIARVRREPNYGYTF. The J gene is TRBJ1-2, the V gene TRBV19; D unresolved. V was pared by 5 bases and J by 0 bases, with 25 bases between. Germline lookup yields CDR1 LNHDA and CDR2 SQIVND (reference sequence). CDR3 size: 19 residues. The whole variable domain, remainder taken from reference TRBV19 and TRBJ1-2, is DGGITQSPKYLFRKEGQNVTLSCEQNLNHDAMYWYRQDPGQGLRLIYYSQIVNDFQKGDIAEGYSVSREKKESFPLTVTSAQKNPTAFYLCASSPIARVRREPNYGYTFGSGTRLTVV.

The J gene is TRBJ2-2, the V gene TRBV5-4; possibly TRBD2 for D (5 bases). The CDR3 runs to 15 residues. CDR1 and CDR2 from the germline V gene are SGHNT and YYREEE (reference sequence). Trimming took 4 bases from V and 3 from J, leaving 13 bases between them. CDR3 nucleotides: TGTGCCAGCAGCACCCGCGGGTCCTACACCGGGGAGCTGTTTTTT. This gives the protein CASSTRGSYTGELFF.

This sequence joins TRBV6-5 and TRBJ1-1; 7 nucleotides line up with TRBD1. CDR3 length equals 16 residues. From germline, CDR1 is MNHEY and CDR2 SVGAGI. V was pared by 4 bases and J by 2 bases, with 10 bases of the junction left unmatched. The CDR3 spells CASSSDRVFTNTEAFF. In DNA form, the CDR3 reads TGTGCCAGCAGTTCCGACAGGGTGTTTACCAACACTGAAGCTTTCTTT.

V gene TRBV12-3 or TRBV12-4 combines with J gene TRBJ2-7; D is unclear. V was cut by 3 bases and J by 7 bases, with 7 bases left in between. CDR3 size: 11 residues. The CDR3 DNA is TGTGCCAGCAGTTTGTGGCCAGAGCAGTACTTC. Translating gives CASSLWPEQYF.

Worth noting for this clone: The sample carries other DNA sequences with the same CDR3. Here the CDR3 reads CASSLDGNQPQHF. The CDR3 nucleotides read TGTGCCAGCAGCTTAGACGGGAATCAGCCCCAGCATTTT. The rearrangement joins TRBV7-9 to TRBJ1-5; D gene uncertain. The CDR3 is 13 residues long. V lost 1 base and J 4 bases, leaving 5 bases between the germline ends. Germline V lookup: CDR1 SEHNR, CDR2 FQNEAQ (reference sequence). The entire variable domain, with the rest obtained from reference TRBV7-9 and TRBJ1-5, is as follows: DTGVSQNPRHKITKRGQNVTFRCDPISEHNRLYWYRQTLGQGPEFLTYFQNEAQLEKSRLLSDRFSAERPKGSFSTLEIQRTEQGDSAMYLCASSLDGNQPQHFGDGTRLSIL.

This rearrangement joins TRBV27 to TRBJ2-1; D unresolved. Germline V gene sequence: CDR1 MNHEY, CDR2 SMNVEV (reference sequence). V was clipped by 2 bases and J by 0 bases, with 5 bases between them. This CDR3 contains 14 residues. The CDR3 sequence: CASSLESSYNEQFF. The CDR3 DNA sequence: TGTGCCAGCAGTTTAGAAAGCTCCTACAATGAGCAGTTCTTC.

This clone was counted between two and nine times. V and J are TRBV5-1 and TRBJ2-7; 9 bases map to TRBD2. V lost 4 bases to trimming and J lost 2 bases; unmatched junction nucleotides: 7. The CDR3 extends over 15 amino acids. From germline, CDR1 is SGHRS and CDR2 YFSETQ. This chain's CDR3 is CASSPFSGGPYEQYF. The CDR3 bases are TGCGCCAGCAGCCCCTTTAGCGGGGGCCCCTACGAGCAGTACTTC.

The chain employs TRBV5-1 and TRBJ2-7; D unresolved. Germline CDR1 reads SGHRS; CDR2 reads YFSETQ. The V gene lost 0 bases and the J gene lost 5 bases, with 6 bases spanning the gap. This CDR3 spans 12 amino acids. CDR3 loop: CASSLGPDEQYF. DNA for the CDR3: TGCGCCAGCAGCTTGGGCCCGGACGAGCAGTACTTC.

Regarding this clone: The junction departs from the called germline gene at one end, perhaps through a read error. The gene calls are TRBV2 and TRBJ1-2; D unclear. The CDR3 is 10 amino acids. CDR1 and CDR2 from the germline V gene are SNHLY and FYNNEI. The CDR3 region is CASRDYGYTF. The CDR3, as DNA: TGTGCCAGCCGTGACTATGGCTACACCTTC.

This chain joins TRBV10-2 and TRBJ1-4, with D possibly matching TRBD1 (6 bases). The germline V gene encodes CDR1 WSHSY and CDR2 SAAADI. This CDR3 region has 16 residues. Trimming cost V 8 bases and J 7 bases, with 23 bases left between them. The CDR3 region is CASFDVSRGGGEKLFF. The CDR3, as DNA: TGCGCCAGCTTTGACGTCAGCAGGGGTGGTGGTGAAAAACTGTTTTTT.

The CDR3 is CASSQRGTETTEAFF. The CDR3, as DNA: TGCGCCAGCAGCCAACGTGGGACAGAGACCACTGAAGCTTTCTTT. This chain joins TRBV5-1 and TRBJ1-1; 7 bases agree with TRBD1. The CDR3 contains 15 residues. V was pared by 4 bases and J by 4 bases, with 10 bases of the junction left unmatched. The germline CDR1 and CDR2 sequences are SGHRS and YFSETQ.

This clone was counted between two and nine times. The chain carries TRBV11-2 and TRBJ1-6; no clear D gene. The germline V and J ends were trimmed by 0 bases and 9 bases, with 9 bases remaining between them. Germline assignment: CDR1 SGHAT and CDR2 FQNNGV. CDR3 length: 14 residues. CDR3 bases: TGTGCCAGCAGCTTAGATCTTAGGGTTTCACCCCTCCACTTT. It encodes CASSLDLRVSPLHF.

The V and J genes are TRBV9 and TRBJ2-1; unclear D gene. V lost 4 bases, J lost 9 bases, and 17 bases lay in between. The V gene's germline CDR1 is SGDLS and CDR2 YYNGEE. This CDR3 has 14 residues. In DNA, the CDR3 is TGTGCCAGCAGCCCATCAGGATTGGCGGTTGAGCAGTTCTTC. It specifies CASSPSGLAVEQFF.

As to this clone: The same CDR3 also results from other DNA sequences found in this sample. The chain recombines TRBV7-2 with TRBJ1-5; TRBD1 might be the D (6 bases). The CDR3 extends over 15 amino acids. Trimming removed 5 bases at V and 1 base at J, with 12 bases between. Germline CDR1 and CDR2: SGHTA and FQGNSA. DNA for the CDR3: TGTGCCAGCAGCCTGGGGGGGGCAAGCAATCAGCCCCAGCATTTT. It encodes CASSLGGASNQPQHF.

The gene calls are TRBV6-5 and TRBJ1-1; 8 positions agree with TRBD1. V shed 8 bases, J shed 2 bases, and the junction held 1 base outside the gene matches. From germline, CDR1 is MNHEY and CDR2 SVGAGI. The length of the CDR3 is 12 residues. Here the CDR3 reads CASGQGNTEAFF. Here the CDR3 DNA reads TGTGCCAGCGGACAGGGCAACACTGAAGCTTTCTTT.

Here the CDR3 reads CASSCPGRDRANEQFF. The CDR3 nucleotides are TGTGCCAGCAGCTGCCCCGGGCGGGATCGGGCAAATGAGCAGTTCTTC. The chain links TRBV11-3 to TRBJ2-1; weak D call: TRBD2 (6 bases). The length of the CDR3 is 16 residues. Germline V gene lookup returns CDR1 SGHNT and CDR2 YENEEA. V was pared by 4 bases and J by 7 bases, with 20 bases between.

The chain links TRBV5-4 to TRBJ1-1; 10 bases line up with TRBD1. V lost 3 bases, J lost 0 bases, and 14 bases stayed unmatched. From germline, CDR1 is SGHNT and CDR2 YYREEE (reference sequence). The CDR3 has 19 residues. CDR3 in DNA: TGTGCCAGCAGCTCGCCCTCGACAGGGGGCGACGTGATGAACACTGAAGCTTTCTTT. Protein: CASSSPSTGGDVMNTEAFF.

This chain joins TRBV6-5 and TRBJ2-1, with 7 bases fitting TRBD1. After removal of 6 bases from V and 4 bases from J, the junction contained 9 bases not matched to a gene. CDR1 is MNHEY, CDR2 SVGAGI, per germline. The CDR3 runs 15 residues. The CDR3 nucleotides are TGTGCCAGCAGGCTAGGGGGACAGCCATACAATGAGCAGTTCTTC. This encodes CASRLGGQPYNEQFF.

J is TRBJ2-1 and V is TRBV11-3; a weak D match, TRBD2 (6 bases). This CDR3 comprises 15 residues. Per germline, CDR1 SGHNT and CDR2 YENEEA. V lost 5 bases and J 3 bases, leaving 14 bases between the germline ends. The CDR3 protein is CASSPSGYGYNEQFF. The CDR3 DNA is TGTGCCAGCAGCCCAAGCGGGTATGGCTACAATGAGCAGTTCTTC.

This sequence joins TRBV6-2 or TRBV6-3 and TRBJ2-1; D unresolved. Trimming shortened V by 2 bases and J by 7 bases, and 6 bases separated the two germline ends. Per germline, CDR1 MNHEY and CDR2 SVGEGT. The CDR3 has 12 residues. Written as DNA, the CDR3 is TGTGCCAGCAGTTACGGTAGGAATGAGCAGTTCTTC. Its translation: CASSYGRNEQFF.

V is TRBV18 and J is TRBJ1-2; D is unclear. The CDR3 runs 16 residues. CDR1 is KGHSH and CDR2 is LQKENI in the germline V gene. Trimming took off 3 bases at V and 6 bases at J, with 20 bases between the two ends. CDR3 in amino acids: CASSPPSPRGINGYTF. The CDR3, as DNA: TGTGCCAGCTCACCCCCGTCGCCTCGTGGGATCAATGGCTACACCTTC.

The V and J genes are TRBV12-3 or TRBV12-4 and TRBJ2-7, with TRBD2 identical over 7 bases. Trimming at V came to 0 bases and at J to 6 bases, leaving 2 bases not matched to a gene. The CDR3 is made up of 13 amino acids. The CDR3 sequence is CASSLAGGPEQYF. The CDR3 region has the DNA TGTGCCAGCAGTTTAGCGGGAGGGCCCGAGCAGTACTTC.

This clone has just a few counts. The genes are TRBV19 and TRBJ1-2; D not certain. CDR3 size: 14 residues. The V gene's germline CDR1 is LNHDA and CDR2 SQIVND (reference sequence). V was trimmed by 2 bases and J by 3 bases, leaving 10 bases between them. The CDR3 reads CASSIKEKDYGYTF. CDR3 bases: TGTGCCAGTAGTATAAAGGAAAAGGACTATGGCTACACCTTC.

CDR3 sequence (DNA): TGTGCCAGCAGCTTAGCCACCTATAAGGGAAACACCATATATTTT. This translates into CASSLATYKGNTIYF. This chain links TRBV7-8 with TRBJ1-3, with D unresolved. The V end lost 0 bases, the J end lost 4 bases, and 10 bases lay between the germline ends. CDR1 is SGHVS and CDR2 is FQNEAQ in the germline V gene. The CDR3 spans 15 residues.

The chain uses TRBV21-1 and TRBJ2-3; TRBD1 was called by the table and not checked on the DNA. TRBV21-1 is a recognized pseudogene. There are 16 residues in the CDR3. In DNA, the CDR3 is TGTGCCAGCAGCAAAGCCCCGGGACAGACTACAGATACGCAGTATTTT. This sequence encodes CASSKAPGQTTDTQYF.

The rearrangement joins TRBV5-8 to TRBJ1-5, with no clear D. CDR1 is SGHTS, CDR2 YDEGEE, per germline. V was pared by 4 bases and J by 4 bases, with 15 bases between. This CDR3 contains 15 residues. Here the CDR3 DNA reads TGTGCCAGCAGCCTCCCCTCAAACAATAATCAGCCCCAGCATTTT. The encoded protein is CASSLPSNNNQPQHF.

This clone was counted only a few times. The rearrangement joins TRBV5-1 to TRBJ1-6; D gene uncertain. Germline V gives CDR1 SGHRS, CDR2 YFSETQ. The V gene lost 0 bases and the J gene lost 4 bases, with 8 bases spanning the gap. This CDR3 comprises 15 residues. CDR3 DNA sequence: TGCGCCAGCAGCTTGGTACATGGGTATAATTCACCCCTCCACTTT. Residues: CASSLVHGYNSPLHF.

The chain couples TRBV10-2 to TRBJ1-1, with a weak D call TRBD1 (5 bases). V lost 3 bases, J lost 8 bases, and 22 bases lay in between. Per the germline V gene, CDR1 is WSHSY and CDR2 is SAAADI. There are 16 residues in the CDR3. This CDR3 reads CASSDEYRSSMGEAFF. CDR3 coding DNA: TGCGCCAGCAGTGATGAGTACAGGTCTAGTATGGGAGAAGCTTTCTTT.

This chain joins TRBV10-2 and TRBJ1-4, with 7 bases aligning to TRBD1. The CDR3 has 15 amino acids. With V trimmed by 3 bases and J by 3 bases, 4 bases remained unmatched. Per the germline V gene, CDR1 is WSHSY and CDR2 is SAAADI. The CDR3 region is CASSEPGQSNEKLFF. CDR3 nucleotides: TGCGCCAGCAGTGAACCGGGACAGTCTAATGAAAAACTGTTTTTT.

The chain recombines TRBV15 with TRBJ1-1, with 11 bases matching TRBD1. J was trimmed by 6 bases and V by 3 bases; bases with no gene match: 6. Germline values: CDR1 LNHNV, CDR2 YYDKDF (reference sequence). The CDR3 runs 15 residues. CDR3 loop: CATSSRDRGAAEAFF. DNA for the CDR3: TGTGCCACCAGCAGCCGGGACAGGGGGGCGGCTGAAGCTTTCTTT.